This T cell receptor beta chain was identified in a study of blood T cell repertoires in COVID-19 (TCRdb year 2020). The study in broad terms: Samples covering the acute and convalescent phases of COVID-19 were provided by collaborators in the United States, Italy and Spain. The prospective study material was composed of cDNA or gDNA derived from T cells, B-cell-depleted T cells, or PBMCs. Subjects who had been exposed to COVID-19, were actively infected with it, or had recovered from it provided the deeply sampled blood TCRbeta repertoires that made up the dataset. The repertoires were released in a freely available public database meant as a resource for research on the immune response to SARS-CoV-2. The samples were drawn from two sources: the first 160 participants of the ongoing ImmuneRACE study, and some 1,300 subjects contributed by 6 global collaborators. A de-identified subject ID, COVID-19 status, age in years and sex were almost always included in the sample metadata. Where HLA class I and class II types were available, the types were taken from metadata supplied by the sample provider, not from assay-based typing.

Study-wide findings and limitations: The amount of clinical and demographic metadata varied by source and participant and was provided uncurated.

The collaborating institutions used their own protocols to collect whole blood in K2EDTA tubes. Collaborator samples were shipped for TCRbeta analysis as frozen whole blood, isolated PBMCs, or DNA extracted from either sample type. TCRbeta CDR3 regions were amplified from genomic DNA using the immunoSEQ Assay, a bias-controlled multiplex PCR. Turning to the authors' computational methods: The number of nucleated cells in each sample was estimated by amplification of reference gene primers within the assay. To quantify the absolute abundance of each unique TCRbeta CDR3 rearrangement, sequence reads were collapsed and filtered. Productive Simpson clonality was computed per sample as the square root of Simpson's diversity index over productive rearrangements. TCRdb re-hosts the immuneACCESS table, in-frame sequences only. Its copies lack some clones; in the studies checked, an unresolved V gene accounts for under half of them, and the cause for the rest is not known. D and trimming were read from the DNA, whereas the V and J calls and clone size are those reported in that table. Present in this sample are some 150,000 clones, about 80% of which were seen just once. Roughly 2.6% of the sample lies in the top ten.

As to this clone: The specificity of this receptor is unknown. No per-base quality is available; no much larger clone lies one base away.

The receptor's source is a human donor with acute or convalescent COVID-19. The donor label of this sample is uncertain. The sequenced sample was peripheral blood.

The nucleotide sequence reads as follows: TGTGCCAGTAGTTTTCCCTCTAGGGGGATTTACACCGGGGAGCTGTTTTTT. It encodes CASSFPSRGIYTGELFF. This receptor chain uses TRBV19 and TRBJ2-2; possibly the D gene is TRBD1, per 6 matching bases. For CDR1 and CDR2, the germline V gene (reference sequence) lists LNHDA and SQIVND. Deletion took 5 bases off V and 3 bases off J, with a span of 19 bases between the germline ends. The CDR3 holds 17 amino acids from the cysteine to the phenylalanine. Solely the CDR3 DNA is kept, with 51 bases framed from the first base.